This entry concerns a single T cell receptor (beta chain). Its antigen is still unknown. This sample stems from a study of CD8 T cells in ankylosing spondylitis. Trimming left V 6 bases short and J 6 bases short, with 18 bases between. The CDR3 runs 14 residues. Study results and caveats: Matched ankylosing spondylitis synovial fluid reportedly showed significant enrichment of disease-linked clones.

Libraries of TCR beta came from quantitative 5'-RACE with molecular barcodes. TCRdb re-analysed the 5' RACE reads in MiXCR, keeping a single row per CDR3 protein. The sample lists under 450,000 distinct CDR3 sequences, 20% to 25% occurring once. The TCR was taken from a male donor with ankylosing spondylitis or in good health (not recorded which). The chain recombines TRBV12-3 or TRBV12-4 with TRBJ2-7; D not resolved. Material for sequencing was blood, either unsorted or a sorted T cell fraction (not recorded which). CDR3 region: CASSPRRAPREQYF. The CDR3 bases are TGTGCCAGCAGCCCCCGCCGGGCCCCTCGCGAGCAGTACTTC.